The clone carrying this T cell receptor beta chain was seen a handful of times. TCRdb analysed the RT-PCR reads with MiXCR anew, one entry per CDR3 protein. The repertoire holds 550,000 to 750,000 distinct CDR3 sequences, with 14% as singletons. The CDR3 sequence is 16 residues long. The V gene's germline CDR1 is LGHDT and CDR2 YNNKEL (reference sequence). With V trimmed by 2 bases and J by 9 bases, 13 bases remained unmatched. The TCR originated in a female donor in good health, serving as a healthy control. What was sequenced was memory CD4+ T cells from blood. The chain carries TRBV3-1 and TRBJ2-1; 7 nucleotides match TRBD2. Written as DNA, the CDR3 is TGTGCCAGCAGCCAATTCGGGACTAACTCCTTCAGTGAGCAGTTCTTC. Translating gives CASSQFGTNSFSEQFF.